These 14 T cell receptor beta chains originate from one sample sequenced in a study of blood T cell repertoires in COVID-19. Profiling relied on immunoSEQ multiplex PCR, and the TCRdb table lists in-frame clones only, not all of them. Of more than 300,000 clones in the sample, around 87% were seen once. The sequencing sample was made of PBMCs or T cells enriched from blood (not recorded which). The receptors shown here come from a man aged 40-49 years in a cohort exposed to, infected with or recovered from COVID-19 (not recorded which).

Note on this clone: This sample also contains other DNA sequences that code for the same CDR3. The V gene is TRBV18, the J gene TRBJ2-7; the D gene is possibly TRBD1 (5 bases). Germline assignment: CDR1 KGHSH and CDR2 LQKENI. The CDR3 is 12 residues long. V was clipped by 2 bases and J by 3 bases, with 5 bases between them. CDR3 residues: CASSPDSYEQYF. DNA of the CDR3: TGTGCCAGCTCACCAGACAGCTACGAGCAGTACTTC.

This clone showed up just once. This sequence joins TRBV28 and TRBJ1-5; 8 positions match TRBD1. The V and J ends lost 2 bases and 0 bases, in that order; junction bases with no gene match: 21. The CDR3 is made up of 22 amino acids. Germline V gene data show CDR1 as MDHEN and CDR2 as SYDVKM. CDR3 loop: CASSLILRLWGQEVYSNQPQHF. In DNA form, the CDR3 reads TGTGCCAGCAGTTTAATATTGCGATTGTGGGGACAGGAGGTCTATAGCAATCAGCCCCAGCATTTT.

The CDR3 loop reads CASSPGQAYNSPLHF. As DNA, the CDR3 is TGTGCCAGCAGCCCGGGACAGGCCTATAATTCACCCCTCCACTTT. The rearrangement joins TRBV11-2 to TRBJ1-6, with TRBD1 matching 8 bases. With V trimmed by 5 bases and J by 2 bases, 2 bases remained unmatched. CDR3 size: 15 residues. CDR1 and CDR2 from the germline V gene are SGHAT and FQNNGV. The full variable domain, rest sourced from reference TRBV11-2 and TRBJ1-6, is EAGVAQSPRYKIIEKRQSVAFWCNPISGHATLYWYQQILGQGPKLLIQFQNNGVVDDSQLPKDRFSAERLKGVDSTLKIQPAKLEDSAVYLCASSPGQAYNSPLHFGNGTRLTVT.

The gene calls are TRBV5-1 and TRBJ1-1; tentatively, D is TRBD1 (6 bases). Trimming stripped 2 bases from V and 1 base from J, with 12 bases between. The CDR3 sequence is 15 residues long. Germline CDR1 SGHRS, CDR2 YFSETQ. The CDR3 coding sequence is TGCGCCAGCAGCTTTTGGGGGCTGGGGAACACTGAAGCTTTCTTT. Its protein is CASSFWGLGNTEAFF.

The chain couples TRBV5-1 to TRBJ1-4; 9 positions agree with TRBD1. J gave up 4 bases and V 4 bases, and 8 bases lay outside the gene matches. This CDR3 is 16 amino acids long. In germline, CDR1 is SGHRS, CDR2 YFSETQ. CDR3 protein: CASSLGQGTGNEKLFF. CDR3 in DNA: TGCGCCAGCAGCCTTGGACAGGGGACGGGTAATGAAAAACTGTTTTTT.

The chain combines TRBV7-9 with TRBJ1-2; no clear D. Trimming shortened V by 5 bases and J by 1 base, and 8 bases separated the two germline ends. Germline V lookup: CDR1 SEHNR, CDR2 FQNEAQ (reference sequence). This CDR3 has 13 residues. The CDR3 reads CASSRTDNYGYTF. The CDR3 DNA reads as TGTGCCAGCAGCCGTACAGATAACTATGGCTACACCTTC.

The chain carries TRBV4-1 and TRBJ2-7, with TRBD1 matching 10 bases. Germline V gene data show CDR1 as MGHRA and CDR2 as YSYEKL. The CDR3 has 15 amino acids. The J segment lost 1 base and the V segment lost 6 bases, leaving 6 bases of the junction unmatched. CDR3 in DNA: TGCGCCAGCAGAGCCGGGACAGGGGCATCCTACGAGCAGTACTTC. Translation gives CASRAGTGASYEQYF.

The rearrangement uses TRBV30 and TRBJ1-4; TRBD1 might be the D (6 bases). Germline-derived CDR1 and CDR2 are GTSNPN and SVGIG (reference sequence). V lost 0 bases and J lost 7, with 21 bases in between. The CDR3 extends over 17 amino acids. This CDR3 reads CAWSVPRTSGVGEKLFF. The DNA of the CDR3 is TGTGCCTGGAGTGTACCACGGACCTCAGGGGTGGGTGAAAAACTGTTTTTT.

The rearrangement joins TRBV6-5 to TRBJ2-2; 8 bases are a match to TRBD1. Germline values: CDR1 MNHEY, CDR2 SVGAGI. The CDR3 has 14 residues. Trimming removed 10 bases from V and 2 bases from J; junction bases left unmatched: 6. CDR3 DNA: TGTGCCACTCAGGGGGCGGTAAACACCGGGGAGCTGTTTTTT. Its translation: CATQGAVNTGELFF.

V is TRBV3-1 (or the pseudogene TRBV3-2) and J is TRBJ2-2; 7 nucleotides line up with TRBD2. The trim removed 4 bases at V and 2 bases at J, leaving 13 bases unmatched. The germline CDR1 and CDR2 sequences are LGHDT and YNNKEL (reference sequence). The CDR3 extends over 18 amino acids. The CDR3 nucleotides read TGTGCCAGCAGCCGAAGTTCCCCGCTAGCGGATAACACCGGGGAGCTGTTTTTT. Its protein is CASSRSSPLADNTGELFF.

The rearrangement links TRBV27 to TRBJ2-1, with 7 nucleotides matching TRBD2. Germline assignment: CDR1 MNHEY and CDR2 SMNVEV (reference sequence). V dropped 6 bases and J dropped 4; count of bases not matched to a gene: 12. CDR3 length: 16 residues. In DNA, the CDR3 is TGTGCCAGCAGCCTCGAGAATGCGGGAGCTTACAATGAGCAGTTCTTC. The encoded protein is CASSLENAGAYNEQFF.

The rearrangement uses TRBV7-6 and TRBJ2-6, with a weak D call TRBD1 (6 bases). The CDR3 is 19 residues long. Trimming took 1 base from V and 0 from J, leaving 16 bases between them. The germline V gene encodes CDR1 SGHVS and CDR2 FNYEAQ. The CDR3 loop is CASSLESPRGDSGANVLTF. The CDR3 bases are TGTGCCAGCAGCTTAGAGTCCCCCAGGGGCGACTCTGGGGCCAACGTCCTGACTTTC.

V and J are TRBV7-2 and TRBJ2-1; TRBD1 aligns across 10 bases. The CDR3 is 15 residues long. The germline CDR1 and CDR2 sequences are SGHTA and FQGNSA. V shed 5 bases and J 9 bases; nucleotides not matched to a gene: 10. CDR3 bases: TGTGCCAGCAGCCTCAGGGGGACAGGGGTAGGTGAGCAGTTCTTC. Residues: CASSLRGTGVGEQFF.

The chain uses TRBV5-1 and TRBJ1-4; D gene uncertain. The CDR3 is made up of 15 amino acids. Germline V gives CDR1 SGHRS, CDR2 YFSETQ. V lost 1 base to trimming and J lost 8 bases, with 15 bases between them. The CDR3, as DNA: TGCGCCAGCAGCTTGCAAGGCGTTACGGGGGAAAAACTGTTTTTT. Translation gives CASSLQGVTGEKLFF.